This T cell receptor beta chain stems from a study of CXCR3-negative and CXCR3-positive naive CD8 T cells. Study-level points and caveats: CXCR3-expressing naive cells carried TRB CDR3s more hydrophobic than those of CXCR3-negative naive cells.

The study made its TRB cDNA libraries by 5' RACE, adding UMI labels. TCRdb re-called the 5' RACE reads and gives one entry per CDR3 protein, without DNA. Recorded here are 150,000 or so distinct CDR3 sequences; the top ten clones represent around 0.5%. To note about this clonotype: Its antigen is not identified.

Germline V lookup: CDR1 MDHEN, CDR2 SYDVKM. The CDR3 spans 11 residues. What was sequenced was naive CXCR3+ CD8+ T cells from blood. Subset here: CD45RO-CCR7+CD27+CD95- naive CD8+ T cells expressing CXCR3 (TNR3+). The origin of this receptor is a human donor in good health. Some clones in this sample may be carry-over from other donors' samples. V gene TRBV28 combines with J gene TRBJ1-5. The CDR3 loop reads CASSFRQPQHF.